The 32 T cell receptor beta chains presented below share a single source sample, sequenced in a study of T cells after yellow fever vaccination. One entry per CDR3 protein results from TCRdb running MiXCR on the 5' RACE reads. There are approximately 110,000 distinct CDR3 sequences in the sample; approximately 8.4% occur only once, and about 25% lies in the top ten. This sample comprised CD8+ T cells sorted from PBMCs, obtained 45 days after the yellow fever booster vaccination. All receptors derive from a man between 25 and 39 years old who received the YFV17D yellow fever vaccine.

The chain combines TRBV9 with TRBJ1-2; D gene uncertain. Trimming took off 0 bases at V and 7 bases at J, with 13 bases between the two ends. The germline CDR1 and CDR2 sequences are SGDLS and YYNGEE. CDR3 length equals 14 residues. CDR3 DNA: TGTGCCAGCAGCGTAGGCGGAGAATTACTTGGCTACACCTTC. Encoded protein: CASSVGGELLGYTF.

This clonotype has only a few counts. The chain carries TRBV29-1 and TRBJ2-3; D perhaps matches TRBD1 (6 bases). Looked up from germline, CDR1 is SQVTM and CDR2 is ANQGSEA. This CDR3 is 13 amino acids long. The V and J ends lost 2 bases and 4 bases respectively, with 10 bases between them. This CDR3 is CSVESGGADTQYF. The DNA for the CDR3 is TGCAGCGTTGAATCTGGGGGCGCAGATACGCAGTATTTT.

This clonotype has a count of ten or more. The chain combines TRBV7-8 with TRBJ2-5; TRBD2 is a possible D gene (5 bases). Trimming left V 0 bases short and J 4 bases short, with 15 bases between. The CDR3 spans 16 residues. Germline V gives CDR1 SGHVS, CDR2 FQNEAQ. The CDR3: CASSLAIPGFGETQYF. For the CDR3, the DNA is TGTGCCAGCAGCTTAGCGATCCCGGGGTTCGGAGAGACCCAGTACTTC.

This clonotype was detected many times. This sequence joins TRBV20-1 and TRBJ2-1; D gene ambiguous. V was shortened by 4 bases and J by 10 bases, with 29 bases between the two germline ends. The CDR3 runs 17 residues. Germline CDR1 is DFQATT and CDR2 is SNEGSKA (reference sequence). CDR3 in amino acids: CSANSIQFHLNSHEQFF. CDR3 nucleotides: TGCAGTGCTAATTCGATACAGTTTCATTTAAATAGCCACGAGCAGTTCTTC.

The V call is TRBV28, the J call TRBJ2-7, with D possibly matching TRBD2 (5 bases). This CDR3 is built from 12 residues. V was clipped by 8 bases and J by 6 bases, with 14 bases between them. Per the germline V gene, CDR1 is MDHEN and CDR2 is SYDVKM. The CDR3 loop reads CASSSGVLEQYF. CDR3 coding DNA: TGTGCCAGCTCTTCCGGGGTGCTCGAGCAGTACTTC.

This clonotype was picked up many times. The chain combines TRBV5-6 with TRBJ2-7; TRBD1 agrees at 10 bases. CDR1 is SGHDT and CDR2 is YYEEEE in the germline V gene. The trim removed 3 bases at V and 2 bases at J, leaving 5 bases unmatched. CDR3 length: 15 residues. The DNA for the CDR3 is TGTGCCAGCAGCTCCTGGGGACAGGGGACCTACGAGCAGTACTTC. It yields the protein CASSSWGQGTYEQYF.

This clonotype was detected ten times or more. The J gene is TRBJ2-4, the V gene TRBV12-3 or TRBV12-4, with D maybe TRBD1 (6 bases). The CDR3 loop spans 16 amino acids. V dropped 6 bases and J dropped 2 bases, with 17 bases sitting between them. This CDR3 reads CASRQDSLGSKNIQYF. The CDR3 DNA reads TGTGCCAGCAGACAGGACAGCCTGGGATCCAAAAACATTCAGTACTTC.

The V call is TRBV7-2, the J call TRBJ2-3, with 8 bases lining up with TRBD2. CDR1 is SGHTA and CDR2 is FQGNSA in the germline V gene. Losses at the gene ends were 3 bases for V and 0 bases for J; bases not matched to a gene: 8. The CDR3 spans 17 residues. For the CDR3, the DNA is TGTGCCAGCAGCTTTAGAGCGGGAGCGTCTAGCACAGATACGCAGTATTTT. Its protein product is CASSFRAGASSTDTQYF.

Many counts were recorded for this clonotype. V usage is TRBV7-8 and J usage is TRBJ1-1; D not certain. Trimming pared 3 bases from V and 4 bases from J, leaving 9 bases between. Per germline, CDR1 SGHVS and CDR2 FQNEAQ. The CDR3 consists of 13 residues. The CDR3 is CASSFGSPTEAFF. CDR3 nucleotides: TGTGCCAGCAGCTTTGGGTCCCCCACTGAAGCTTTCTTT. Based on the CDR3 plus reference TRBV7-8 and TRBJ1-1, the full variable domain is GAGVSQSPRYKVAKRGQDVALRCDPISGHVSLFWYQQALGQGPEFLTYFQNEAQLDKSGLPSDRFFAERPEGSVSTLKIQRTQQEDSAVYLCASSFGSPTEAFFGQGTRLTVV.

This clonotype was counted many times. The chain recombines TRBV20-1 with TRBJ2-7; no reliable D call. Between the trimmed V and J ends, which lost 5 bases and 7 bases, there was a span of 9 bases. There are 10 residues in the CDR3. Germline V gives CDR1 DFQATT, CDR2 SNEGSKA (reference sequence). The chain's CDR3 is CSASTSEQYF. CDR3 DNA sequence: TGCAGTGCTTCCACGAGTGAGCAGTACTTC.

This clonotype has a count of ten or more. V gene TRBV15 combines with J gene TRBJ2-1; no definite D call. The germline V gene encodes CDR1 LNHNV and CDR2 YYDKDF (reference sequence). This CDR3 has 13 amino acids. V lost 0 bases and J lost 9, with 9 bases in between. This chain's CDR3 is CATSRDLWGEQFF. DNA for the CDR3: TGTGCCACCAGCAGAGATTTGTGGGGTGAGCAGTTCTTC.

The chain employs TRBV27 and TRBJ1-2; tentative D call: TRBD1 (5 bases). There are 15 residues in the CDR3. Germline V CDR1 and CDR2: MNHEY, SMNVEV (reference sequence). Trimming left V 6 bases short and J 5 bases short, with 19 bases between. The CDR3 DNA is TGTGCCAGCAGGGGAAAAGCCGGGACCCTGTATGGCTACACCTTC. Its protein product is CASRGKAGTLYGYTF.

In its sample, this clonotype was seen many times. The chain joins TRBV7-2 to TRBJ2-5; the match to TRBD2 covers 7 bases. CDR3 size: 15 residues. Looked up from germline, CDR1 is SGHTA and CDR2 is FQGNSA. The junction had 4 bases not matched to a gene; V was cut back by 3 bases and J by 0 bases. The CDR3 region is CASSLGLPYQETQYF. The CDR3 DNA reads as TGTGCCAGCAGCTTGGGACTACCATACCAAGAGACCCAGTACTTC.

This clonotype came up once. A much larger clone differs by one base, so this may be a read error. The chain recombines TRBV7-2 with TRBJ1-1, with TRBD1 matching 8 bases. CDR3 length: 13 residues. Germline values: CDR1 SGHTA, CDR2 FQGNSA. V dropped 4 bases and J dropped 9; count of bases not matched to a gene: 7. As DNA, the CDR3 is TGTGCCAGCAGCTCCCCCGGGACAGGTAAAGCTTTCTTT. It specifies CASSSPGTGKAFF.

This clonotype has ten or more counts. The V and J genes are TRBV5-1 and TRBJ2-7; D remains unclear. The CDR3 runs to 13 residues. Trimming removed 0 bases at V and 4 bases at J, with 8 bases between. CDR1 and CDR2 (germline): SGHRS, YFSETQ. CDR3 protein: CASSLGSVYEQYF. The CDR3 nucleotides are TGCGCCAGCAGCTTGGGAAGCGTTTACGAGCAGTACTTC.

The table lists this clonotype with many counts. The rearrangement links TRBV6-5 to TRBJ2-1; TRBD2 aligns across 10 bases. Germline values: CDR1 MNHEY, CDR2 SVGAGI. After removal of 2 bases from V and 7 bases from J, the junction contained 8 bases not matched to a gene. This CDR3 has 16 amino acids. The CDR3, as DNA: TGTGCCAGCAGTTACAGGAGCGGGAGGGCCGTAAATGAGCAGTTCTTC. Its protein is CASSYRSGRAVNEQFF.

This clonotype was observed at least ten times. The rearrangement links TRBV19 to TRBJ1-2; weak D call: TRBD1 (5 bases). CDR1 and CDR2 (germline): LNHDA, SQIVND (reference sequence). V lost 7 bases to trimming and J lost 4 bases, with 19 bases between them. This CDR3 is built from 15 residues. The CDR3, as DNA: TGTGCCAGTACCACCTCGATAGGGGTGATCTATGGCTACACCTTC. It encodes CASTTSIGVIYGYTF.

In this sample, this clonotype turned up many times. This chain links TRBV6-6 with TRBJ1-6, with D unresolved. Trimming stripped 3 bases from V and 6 bases from J, with 0 bases between. The germline V gene encodes CDR1 MNHNY and CDR2 SVGAGI (reference sequence). The CDR3 has 11 amino acids. The CDR3 DNA reads TGTGCCAGCAGTTATAATTCACCCCTCCACTTT. This sequence encodes CASSYNSPLHF.

This clonotype is classed as medium-sized. The chain joins TRBV12-3 or TRBV12-4 to TRBJ1-1; no clear D gene. Between the trimmed V and J ends, which lost 5 bases and 1 base, there was a span of 8 bases. This CDR3 has 13 residues. The CDR3 region is CASSLGPNTEAFF. As DNA, the CDR3 is TGTGCCAGCAGTCTGGGCCCGAACACTGAAGCTTTCTTT.

This clonotype was observed a few times. The chain has TRBV9 and TRBJ2-6; D gene ambiguous. In germline, CDR1 is SGDLS, CDR2 YYNGEE. Between the trimmed V and J ends, which lost 7 bases and 4 bases, there was a span of 9 bases. The CDR3 spans 13 residues. CDR3: CASGPAGANVLTF. CDR3 nucleotides: TGTGCCAGCGGTCCCGCGGGGGCCAACGTCCTGACTTTC.

This clonotype was seen at least ten times. The chain employs TRBV24-1 and TRBJ2-1; 7 bases map to TRBD1. The CDR3 is 14 residues long. Trimming cost V 9 bases and J 5 bases; bases outside gene matches: 9. The germline V gene has CDR1 KGHDR and CDR2 SFDVKD. The CDR3 DNA is TGTGCCACCGGACTGGGACAGTTAGACAATGAGCAGTTCTTC. As protein: CATGLGQLDNEQFF.

The genes are TRBV15 and TRBJ2-5; D gene unclear. CDR3 length: 12 amino acids. The germline V and J ends were trimmed by 1 base and 5 bases, with 5 bases remaining between them. Germline V CDR1 and CDR2: LNHNV, YYDKDF (reference sequence). The DNA for the CDR3 is TGTGCCACCAGCAGAGGAACGGAGACCCAGTACTTC. The encoded protein is CATSRGTETQYF.

This clonotype was counted ten times or more. The genes are TRBV6-1 and TRBJ2-1, with 10 positions matching TRBD2. This CDR3 is built from 14 residues. Germline trimming cut 7 bases from V and 6 bases from J; bases unmatched to any gene: 6. Germline-derived CDR1 and CDR2 are MNHNS and SASEGT. The CDR3 here is CASIQTSGSNEQFF. In nucleotides, the CDR3 is TGTGCCAGCATCCAGACTAGCGGGTCCAATGAGCAGTTCTTC.

This clonotype was picked up many times. The chain combines TRBV6-5 with TRBJ2-1; D is ambiguous. Germline CDR1 reads MNHEY; CDR2 reads SVGAGI. The germline V and J ends were trimmed by 0 bases and 8 bases, with 14 bases remaining between them. The CDR3 consists of 15 residues. CDR3 bases: TGTGCCAGCAGTTACTCGACAAGCCTTACAGATGAGCAGTTCTTC. Residues: CASSYSTSLTDEQFF.

V is TRBV7-9 and J is TRBJ1-1; D not resolved. The CDR3 consists of 12 residues. In germline, CDR1 is SEHNR, CDR2 FQNEAQ (reference sequence). Between the trimmed V and J ends, which lost 1 base and 8 bases, there was a span of 8 bases. CDR3 DNA sequence: TGTGCCAGCAGCTTAGTAGGAGGGGAAGCTTTCTTT. Amino acids: CASSLVGGEAFF.

This clonotype was seen a handful of times. The rearrangement uses TRBV6-2 or TRBV6-3 and TRBJ1-5; maybe TRBD1 (6 bases). This CDR3 comprises 15 residues. Germline values: CDR1 MNHEY, CDR2 SVGEGT. The germline V and J ends were trimmed by 2 bases and 4 bases, with 12 bases remaining between them. CDR3 DNA: TGTGCCAGCAGTTACGAGGGGGTCGGAAATCAGCCCCAGCATTTT. Residues: CASSYEGVGNQPQHF.

This clonotype occurred a few times. The genes are TRBV3-1 and TRBJ2-5; 8 bases agree with TRBD2. Germline V CDR1 and CDR2: LGHDT, YNNKEL (reference sequence). This CDR3 is 13 amino acids long. With 5 bases clipped from V and 5 bases from J, the junction kept 4 bases outside the gene matches. The CDR3: CASSGRGRETQYF. The CDR3 DNA sequence: TGTGCCAGCAGCGGACGCGGGAGGGAGACCCAGTACTTC.

At least ten counts were recorded for this clonotype. The chain links TRBV11-2 to TRBJ1-4, with no clear D. Trimming stripped 4 bases from V and 0 bases from J, with 12 bases between. The CDR3 extends over 16 amino acids. Germline V lookup: CDR1 SGHAT, CDR2 FQNNGV. CDR3 residues: CASSSAPSTTNEKLFF. The CDR3 DNA follows: TGTGCCAGCAGCTCCGCTCCGTCTACAACTAATGAAAAACTGTTTTTT.

This clonotype was found many times. The V gene is TRBV18, the J gene TRBJ1-4; D gene ambiguous. The germline gives CDR1 KGHSH, CDR2 LQKENI. The CDR3 extends over 15 amino acids. V dropped 5 bases and J dropped 3 bases, with 13 bases sitting between them. CDR3 coding DNA: TGTGCCAGCTCAGCCGTTGGAGGCCCTAATGAAAAACTGTTTTTT. Translating gives CASSAVGGPNEKLFF.

This clonotype was seen ten or more times. CDR3 residues: CASSSGASGSVGQAFF. The CDR3 bases are TGTGCCAGCAGCTCGGGGGCGTCCGGTTCCGTTGGTCAAGCTTTCTTT. The rearrangement joins TRBV7-9 to TRBJ1-1; D possibly corresponds to TRBD1 (6 bases). Trimming shortened V by 4 bases and J by 9 bases, and 24 bases separated the two germline ends. The CDR3 is 16 residues long. The germline CDR1 and CDR2 sequences are SEHNR and FQNEAQ (reference sequence).

This clonotype appeared many times. This chain joins TRBV24-1 and TRBJ2-5, with TRBD1 matching over 8 bases. Germline lookup yields CDR1 KGHDR and CDR2 SFDVKD. Losses at the gene ends were 0 bases for V and 4 bases for J; bases not matched to a gene: 6. The CDR3 totals 16 residues. The CDR3: CATSDLGTGGVETQYF. CDR3 in DNA: TGTGCCACCAGTGATTTGGGGACAGGAGGGGTAGAGACCCAGTACTTC.

This clonotype was detected many times. The chain has TRBV28 and TRBJ2-2; 9 positions match TRBD1. Germline CDR1 reads MDHEN; CDR2 reads SYDVKM. The CDR3 spans 16 residues. V gave up 6 bases and J gave up 3 bases; unmatched junction bases: 8. CDR3 nucleotides: TGTGCCAGCAGGAAATCCGACAGGGGGTACACCGGGGAGCTGTTTTTT. It encodes CASRKSDRGYTGELFF. Filled out from reference TRBV28 and TRBJ2-2, the complete variable domain reads DVKVTQSSRYLVKRTGEKVFLECVQDMDHENMFWYRQDPGLGLRLIYFSYDVKMKEKGDIPEGYSVSREKKERFSLILESASTNQTSMYLCASRKSDRGYTGELFFGEGSRLTVL.